Given below is one T cell receptor (beta chain) in context. This clone was seen ten or more times. This clone's antigen is unknown. Base qualities are not recorded, but no much larger clone differs from it by a single base. The method was the immunoSEQ multiplex PCR assay. Per the authors' processing: A statistical classification framework was built to diagnose cytomegalovirus status from the catalog of TCR beta chain sequences. The clones in this table, taken by TCRdb from immuneACCESS, are in-frame only. Not every clone is retained; where verified, under half of the shortfall comes from an unresolved V gene, and the cause of the rest is unknown. V and J calls and clone size are those listed in that table; D and trimming were worked out from the DNA. The table for this sample lists roughly 190,000 clones; more than 70% of them were counted only once. Jointly, the top ten make up about 1.5% of the sample.

V sheds 3 bases and J sheds 3 bases, leaving 5 bases between their ends. CDR1 is given as MNHNS and CDR2 as SASEGT, both from the germline V gene. Its CDR3 holds 13 amino acids, cysteine through phenylalanine. Of all the DNA, just the CDR3 is kept, 39 bases in frame from base 1. The donors belonged to the validation cohort of over a hundred subjects, which was separate from the 666-subject first cohort. This sample was taken from a study of cytomegalovirus exposure and HLA in healthy donors (dated by TCRdb to 2015 to 2018). Regarding the study in general: According to a later analysis, the approximately 120 validation repertoires were produced on the same platform as the 666 repertoires of the first cohort. The aim of the study was to test whether cataloging public T cell receptors could identify signatures of past pathogen exposure. High-throughput TCR immunosequencing, statistical association of individual TCRs with disease status, and machine learning were combined to predict cytomegalovirus infection status. Along with the approximately 670-subject first cohort, a separate validation cohort of over 90 different subjects was used. General study outcomes and caveats: Cytomegalovirus status was reported to be diagnosed by the classifier with high specificity and sensitivity in both the original and validation cohorts. Three of the identified cytomegalovirus-associated TCR beta chains were confirmed in vitro to be specific for cytomegalovirus antigens. Subsequent analysis determined that TCRs grouped into clusters in the first cohort also showed a tendency toward co-occurrence across the roughly 130 validation repertoires, and about 94% of cluster scores exceeded 0. While some public TCRs were present in many individuals, most TCR sequences turned up only very rarely across donors. The authors suggested that the approach could potentially be extended to other disease states and immunological phenotypes. A later analysis had no HLA typing for the validation cohort, so co-occurrence there was scored across all 130 or so repertoires. The study listed 150 to 200 TCR beta chains as associated with cytomegalovirus.

Material: PBMCs. This TCR derives from a woman in her late teens or twenties in good health and CMV-seronegative. The rearrangement joined TRBV6-1 to TRBJ2-2; the D segment could be TRBD1, given 5 matching bases. The nucleotide sequence is TGTGCCAGCAGTGACAGGGACACCGGGGAGCTGTTTTTT. Translated, it gives CASSDRDTGELFF.